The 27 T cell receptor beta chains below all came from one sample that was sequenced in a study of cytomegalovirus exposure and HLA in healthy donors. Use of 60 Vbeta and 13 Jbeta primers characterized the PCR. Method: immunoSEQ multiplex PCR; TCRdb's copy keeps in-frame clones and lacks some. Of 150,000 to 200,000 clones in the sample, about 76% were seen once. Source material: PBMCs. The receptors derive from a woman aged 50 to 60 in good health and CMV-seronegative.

DNA for the CDR3: TGTGCCCTCGCAAGACAGGCTTCTAACTATGGCTACACCTTC. It translates to CALARQASNYGYTF. J is TRBJ1-2 and V is TRBV2; maybe TRBD1 (6 bases). This CDR3 region has 14 residues. Trimming pared 11 bases from V and 0 bases from J, leaving 16 bases between. Germline V gene data show CDR1 as SNHLY and CDR2 as FYNNEI.

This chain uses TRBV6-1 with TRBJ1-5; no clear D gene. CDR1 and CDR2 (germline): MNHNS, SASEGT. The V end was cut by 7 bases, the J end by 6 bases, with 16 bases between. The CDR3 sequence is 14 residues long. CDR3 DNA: TGTGCCAGCACCGAGACATGGGAGGTTCAGCCCCAGCATTTT. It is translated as CASTETWEVQPQHF.

In DNA form, the CDR3 reads TGTGCCAGCAGCTTGACAGGGGGCGCCGACTCTGGGGCCAACGTCCTGACTTTC. It codes for CASSLTGGADSGANVLTF. The chain links TRBV5-5 to TRBJ2-6; 9 bases are shared with TRBD1. Germline CDR1 SGHKS, CDR2 YYEKEE (reference sequence). This CDR3 spans 18 amino acids. Germline trimming cut 1 base from V and 0 bases from J; bases unmatched to any gene: 5.

The CDR3 DNA sequence: TGTGCCAGCTCGCACGGACTAGCGGGGGGGCCACTCAATGAGCAGTTCTTC. Translated: CASSHGLAGGPLNEQFF. This rearrangement joins TRBV18 to TRBJ2-1; 15 bases agree with TRBD2. With 6 bases clipped from V and 6 bases from J, the junction kept 9 bases outside the gene matches. The CDR3 totals 17 residues. The V gene's germline CDR1 is KGHSH and CDR2 LQKENI.

This chain's CDR3 is CASSNSQGASPLHF. As DNA, the CDR3 is TGTGCCAGCAGTAACAGTCAAGGGGCTTCACCCCTCCACTTT. The V and J genes are TRBV2 and TRBJ1-6; the D gene is possibly TRBD1 (5 bases). V shed 5 bases and J shed 9 bases, with 14 bases lying between them. The CDR3 loop spans 14 amino acids. The germline V gene encodes CDR1 SNHLY and CDR2 FYNNEI.

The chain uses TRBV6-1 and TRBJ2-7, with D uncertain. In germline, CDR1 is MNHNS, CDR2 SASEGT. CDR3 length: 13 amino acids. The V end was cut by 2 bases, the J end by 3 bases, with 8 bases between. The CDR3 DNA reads TGTGCCAGCAGTGAAAATTCCTACTACGAGCAGTACTTC. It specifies CASSENSYYEQYF.

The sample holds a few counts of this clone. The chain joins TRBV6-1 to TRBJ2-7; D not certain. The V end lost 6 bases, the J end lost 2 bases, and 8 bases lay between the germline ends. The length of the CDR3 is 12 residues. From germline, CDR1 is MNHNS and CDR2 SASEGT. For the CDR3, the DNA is TGTGCCAGCAGCCTTGACACCTACGAGCAGTACTTC. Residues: CASSLDTYEQYF.

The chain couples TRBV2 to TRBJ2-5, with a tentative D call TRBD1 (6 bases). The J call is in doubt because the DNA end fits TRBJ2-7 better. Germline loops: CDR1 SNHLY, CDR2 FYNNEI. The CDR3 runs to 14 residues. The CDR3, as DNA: TGTGCCAGCAGTCTTAACAGGGTAACCTACGAGCAGTACTTC. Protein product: CASSLNRVTYEQYF.

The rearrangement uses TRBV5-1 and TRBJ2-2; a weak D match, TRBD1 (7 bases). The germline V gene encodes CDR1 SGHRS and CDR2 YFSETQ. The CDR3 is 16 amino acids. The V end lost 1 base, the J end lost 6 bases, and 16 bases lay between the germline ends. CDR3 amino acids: CASSLFAGQSSGELFF. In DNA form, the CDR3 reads TGCGCCAGCAGCTTGTTCGCGGGACAGTCCTCCGGGGAGCTGTTTTTT.

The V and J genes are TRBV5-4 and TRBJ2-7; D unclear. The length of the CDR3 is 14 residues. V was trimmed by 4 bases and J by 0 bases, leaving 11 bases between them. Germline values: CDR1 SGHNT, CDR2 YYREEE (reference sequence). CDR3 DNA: TGTGCCAGCAGCCCCACGGTTGGCTCCTACGAGCAGTACTTC. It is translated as CASSPTVGSYEQYF.

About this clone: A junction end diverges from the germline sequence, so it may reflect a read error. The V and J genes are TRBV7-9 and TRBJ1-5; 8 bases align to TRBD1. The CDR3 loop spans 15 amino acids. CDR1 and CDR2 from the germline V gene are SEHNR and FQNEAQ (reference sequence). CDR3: CSSSLGQGGNQPQHF. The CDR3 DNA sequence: TGTTCCAGCAGCTTAGGACAGGGTGGCAATCAGCCCCAGCATTTT.

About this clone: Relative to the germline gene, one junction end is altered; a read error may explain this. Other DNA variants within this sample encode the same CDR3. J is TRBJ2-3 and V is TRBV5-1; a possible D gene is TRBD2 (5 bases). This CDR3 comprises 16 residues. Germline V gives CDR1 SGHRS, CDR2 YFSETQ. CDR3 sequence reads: CASSFMGSPSTDTQYF. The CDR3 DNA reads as TGCGCCAGCAGCTTCATGGGCAGCCCTAGCACGGATACGCAGTATTTT.

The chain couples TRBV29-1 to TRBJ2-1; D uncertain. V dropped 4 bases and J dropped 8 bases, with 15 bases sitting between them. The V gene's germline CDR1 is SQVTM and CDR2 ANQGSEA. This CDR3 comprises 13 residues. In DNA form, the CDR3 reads TGCAGCGTTGTGCCTTCTATGGCGGATGAGCAGTTCTTC. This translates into CSVVPSMADEQFF.

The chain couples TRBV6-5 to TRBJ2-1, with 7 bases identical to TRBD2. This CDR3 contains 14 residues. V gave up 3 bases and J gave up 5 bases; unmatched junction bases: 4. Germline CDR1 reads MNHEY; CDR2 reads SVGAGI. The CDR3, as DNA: TGTGCCAGCAGTTATCGCGGGGGAAACAATGAGCAGTTCTTC. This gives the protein CASSYRGGNNEQFF.

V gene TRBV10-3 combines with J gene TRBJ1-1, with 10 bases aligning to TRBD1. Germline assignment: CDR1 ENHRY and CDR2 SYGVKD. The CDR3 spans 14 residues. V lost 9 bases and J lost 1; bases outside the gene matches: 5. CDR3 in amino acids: CAIGTGVGNTEAFF. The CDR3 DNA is TGTGCCATAGGGACAGGGGTAGGGAACACTGAAGCTTTCTTT.

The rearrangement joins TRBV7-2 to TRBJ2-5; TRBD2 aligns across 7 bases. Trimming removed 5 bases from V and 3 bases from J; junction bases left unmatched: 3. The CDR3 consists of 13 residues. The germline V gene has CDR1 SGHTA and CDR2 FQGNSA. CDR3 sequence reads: CASSPGGKETQYF. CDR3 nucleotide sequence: TGTGCCAGCAGCCCCGGGGGGAAAGAGACCCAGTACTTC. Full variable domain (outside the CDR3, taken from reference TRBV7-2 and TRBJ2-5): GAGVSQSPSNKVTEKGKDVELRCDPISGHTALYWYRQSLGQGLEFLIYFQGNSAPDKSGLPSDRFSAERTGGSVSTLTIQRTQQEDSAVYLCASSPGGKETQYFGPGTRLLVL.

In DNA, the CDR3 is TGTGCCAGCAGCTCTGGCTTACTAGCGGTCCAAGAGACCCAGTACTTC. The encoded protein is CASSSGLLAVQETQYF. The rearrangement links TRBV7-9 to TRBJ2-5, with 8 bases matching TRBD2. The CDR3 has 16 residues. Unmatched junction bases numbered 8, after V lost 4 bases and J lost 1 base. In germline, CDR1 is SEHNR, CDR2 FQNEAQ (reference sequence).

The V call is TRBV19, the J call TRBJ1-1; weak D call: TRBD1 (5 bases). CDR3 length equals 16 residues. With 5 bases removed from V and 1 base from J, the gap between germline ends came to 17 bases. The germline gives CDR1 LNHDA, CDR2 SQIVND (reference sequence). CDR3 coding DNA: TGTGCCAGTAGTGGGCCTATGGGGCTCGCGAACACTGAAGCTTTCTTT. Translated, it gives CASSGPMGLANTEAFF.

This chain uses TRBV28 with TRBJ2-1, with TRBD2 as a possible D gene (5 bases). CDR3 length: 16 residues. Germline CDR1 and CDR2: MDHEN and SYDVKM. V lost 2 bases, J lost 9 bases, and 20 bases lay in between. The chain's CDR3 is CASSLTQALTTGEQFF. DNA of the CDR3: TGTGCCAGCAGTTTAACGCAGGCCCTGACTACGGGTGAGCAGTTCTTC.

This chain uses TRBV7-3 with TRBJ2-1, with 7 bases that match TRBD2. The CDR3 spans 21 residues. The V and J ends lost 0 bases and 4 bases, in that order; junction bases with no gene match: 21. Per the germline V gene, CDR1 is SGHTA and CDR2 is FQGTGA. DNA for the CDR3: TGTGCCAGCAGCTTAACAGGGGACCGGGGAGGGTCCCAAACGAGGTACAATGAGCAGTTCTTC. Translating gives CASSLTGDRGGSQTRYNEQFF.

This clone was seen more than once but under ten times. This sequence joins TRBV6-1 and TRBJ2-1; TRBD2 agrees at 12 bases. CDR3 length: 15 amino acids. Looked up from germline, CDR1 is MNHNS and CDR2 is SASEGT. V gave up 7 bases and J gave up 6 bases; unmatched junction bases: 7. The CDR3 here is CASTGLAGSANEQFF. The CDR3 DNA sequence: TGTGCCAGCACGGGACTAGCGGGTTCCGCCAATGAGCAGTTCTTC.

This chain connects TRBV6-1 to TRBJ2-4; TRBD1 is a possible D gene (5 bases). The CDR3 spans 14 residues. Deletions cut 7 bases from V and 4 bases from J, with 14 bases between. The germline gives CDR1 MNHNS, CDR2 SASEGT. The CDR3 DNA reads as TGTGCCAGCAAGGACCGACAGTGGAAAAACATTCAGTACTTC. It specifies CASKDRQWKNIQYF.

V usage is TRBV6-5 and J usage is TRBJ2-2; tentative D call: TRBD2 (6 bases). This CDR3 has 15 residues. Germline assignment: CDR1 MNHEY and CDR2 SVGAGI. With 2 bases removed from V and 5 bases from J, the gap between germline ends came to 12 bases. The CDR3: CASSYVGRGTGELFF. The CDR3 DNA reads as TGTGCCAGCAGTTACGTCGGGAGAGGAACCGGGGAGCTGTTTTTT.

CDR3 in DNA: TGTGCCAGCAGTTCCATCAGGGACTACGAGCAGTACTTC. It is translated as CASSSIRDYEQYF. The V call is TRBV6-6, the J call TRBJ2-7; D is possibly TRBD1 (5 bases). CDR1 is MNHNY and CDR2 is SVGAGI in the germline V gene (reference sequence). The length of the CDR3 is 13 residues. Trimming left V 4 bases short and J 3 bases short, with 10 bases between.

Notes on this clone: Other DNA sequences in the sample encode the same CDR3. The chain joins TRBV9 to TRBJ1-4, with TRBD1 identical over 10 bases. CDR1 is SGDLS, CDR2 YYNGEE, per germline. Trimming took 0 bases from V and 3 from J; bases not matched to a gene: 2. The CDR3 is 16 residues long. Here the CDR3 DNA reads TGTGCCAGCAGCGTAGGACAGGGGGCCGCTAATGAAAAACTGTTTTTT. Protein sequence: CASSVGQGAANEKLFF.

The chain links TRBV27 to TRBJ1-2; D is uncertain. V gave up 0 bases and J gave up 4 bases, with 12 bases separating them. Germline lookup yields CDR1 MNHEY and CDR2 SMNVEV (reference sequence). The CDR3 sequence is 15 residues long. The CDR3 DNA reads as TGTGCCAGCAGTTTATCCTACGAGAATCCCTATGGCTACACCTTC. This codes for CASSLSYENPYGYTF.

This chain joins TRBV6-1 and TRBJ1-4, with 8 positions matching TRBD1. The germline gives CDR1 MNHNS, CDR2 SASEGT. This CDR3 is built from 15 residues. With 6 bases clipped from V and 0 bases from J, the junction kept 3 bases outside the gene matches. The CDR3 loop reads CASRKDRATNEKLFF. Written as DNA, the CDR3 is TGTGCCAGCAGGAAGGACAGGGCAACTAATGAAAAACTGTTTTTT.